What follows is one T cell receptor (beta chain) and its context. Antigen unknown. CDR1 is LGHNA, CDR2 YNFKEQ, per germline. The V and J ends lost 4 bases and 3 bases respectively, with 10 bases between them. The CDR3 extends over 14 amino acids. The data originate from a study of shared clonotypes between healthy human individuals. Turning to the study itself: The donors, a couple of women and a few men, were aged 18 to 49. Study-wide results and caveats: Larger estimated richness was generally recorded for naive subsets relative to memory subsets. Clonotypes that were shared across four donors made up approximately 5.1% of naive CD4 clonotypes.

Repertoires were generated with immunoSEQ multiplex PCR, while TCRdb's copy carries only in-frame clones and drops some. The data contain 2 million to 2.5 million clones, roughly 90% of them singletons. CD45RA+ naive and CD45RA-negative memory subsets were separated from CD4+ cells. The sequence derives from a young man in good health. Some clones in this sample may be carry-over from other donors' samples. The chain has TRBV4-2 and TRBJ1-5, with unresolved D. Sequenced material: naive CD4+ T cells from PBMCs. The subset here: CD45RA+ positively selected. The chain's CDR3 is CASSLDPLNQPQHF. CDR3 in DNA: TGTGCCAGCAGCCTCGACCCCCTCAATCAGCCCCAGCATTTT.